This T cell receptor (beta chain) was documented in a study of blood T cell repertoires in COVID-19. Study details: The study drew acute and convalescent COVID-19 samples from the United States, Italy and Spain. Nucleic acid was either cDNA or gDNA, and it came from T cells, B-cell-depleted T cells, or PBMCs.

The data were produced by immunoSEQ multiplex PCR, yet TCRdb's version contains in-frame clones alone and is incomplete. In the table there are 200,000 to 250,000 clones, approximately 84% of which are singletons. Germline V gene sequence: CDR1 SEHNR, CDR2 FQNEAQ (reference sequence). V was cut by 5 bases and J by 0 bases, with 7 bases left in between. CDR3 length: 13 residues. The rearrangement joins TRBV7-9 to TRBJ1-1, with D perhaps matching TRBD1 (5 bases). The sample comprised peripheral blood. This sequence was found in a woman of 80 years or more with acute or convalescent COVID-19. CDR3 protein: CASSPTVNTEAFF. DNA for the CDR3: TGTGCCAGCAGCCCGACAGTGAACACTGAAGCTTTCTTT.